This TCR beta chain comes out of a study of immune evolution from preneoplasia to lung adenocarcinoma. Overall study results and limits: Highest clonality occurred in KRAS-mutant, not EGFR-mutant or double wild-type, nodules.

The assay was immunoSEQ multiplex PCR, and TCRdb's table has in-frame clones only and misses some. This table has about 3,400 clones, about 75% appearing once. Note on this clone: The antigen is unknown.

The TCR originated in a person between 60 and 79 years old with lung adenocarcinoma. The sequenced sample consisted of FFPE minimally invasive lung adenocarcinoma tissue.

The CDR3 protein is CASSPPGIDEQFF. For the CDR3, the DNA is TGTGCCAGCAGTCCCCCGGGCATCGATGAGCAGTTCTTC. This rearrangement joins TRBV7-2 to TRBJ2-1; D remains unclear. Germline assignment: CDR1 SGHTA and CDR2 FQGNSA. Trimming shortened V by 6 bases and J by 8 bases, and 14 bases separated the two germline ends. CDR3 length equals 13 residues.